This note documents a single T cell receptor (beta chain) sequence. The CDR3 totals 17 residues. Germline CDR1 and CDR2: SGHDN and FVKESK. V was cut by 4 bases and J by 3 bases, with 21 bases left in between. Assignment of participants to cohorts was predicated upon participant-reported clinical history. As processed by the authors: Amplification of reference gene primers was used by the study to estimate nucleated cell counts. Sequencing used immunoSEQ multiplex PCR; TCRdb keeps in-frame clones, though not all of them. That table gives V, J and clone size, and the DNA gave D and trimming. The sample includes about 220,000 clones, approximately 83% of them seen just once. This sample is drawn from a study of blood T cell repertoires in COVID-19. Study-level background: Sources were T cells, B-cell-depleted T cells, or PBMCs; the material itself was cDNA or gDNA.

The sample taken for sequencing was PBMCs or T cells enriched from blood (not recorded which). This sequence originates from a woman aged 60-70 years who had recovered from COVID-19. The gene calls are TRBV14 and TRBJ1-1; D uncertain. Here the CDR3 DNA reads TGTGCCAGCAGCCCTCTCGTGAGGTCAAGGATGCACACTGAAGCTTTCTTT. Translation: CASSPLVRSRMHTEAFF.